This is a list of T cell receptor beta chains from one sample in a study of T-cell memory formation after mild COVID-19. TCRdb re-derived calls from the 5' RACE reads in MiXCR, one entry per CDR3 protein. The sample includes fewer than 450,000 distinct CDR3 sequences, roughly 24% of them seen just once. Specimen: PBMCs or a T cell subset sorted from them (not recorded which). These receptors were obtained from an adult woman who had mild COVID-19 (a few samples of this study predate the infection). Cell type and time point are not known. Each CDR3 is given with its conserved first and last residue. A D gene is named only where the DNA matches it firmly. Size values are once, few and many counts, or a class for expanded clones, and some rows have none.

DNA | CDR3 | J | V | size | D
TGTGCCAGCAGTTACTCGACAGCAGGACCCCTTGGCTACACCTTC | CASSYSTAGPLGYTF | TRBJ1-2 | TRBV6-5 | - | -
TGTGCCAGCAGCCCACGTAGCGGGGGGTCCCTATCTAGCACAGATACGCAGTATTTT | CASSPRSGGSLSSTDTQYF | TRBJ2-3 | TRBV7-6 | - | TRBD2
TGTGCCAGCAGTGAATCAGGCCAAGGCCTCTACGAGCAGTACTTC | CASSESGQGLYEQYF | TRBJ2-7 | TRBV25-1 | - | -
TGTGCCAGCAGTTTACGGTTTTGGCAGGGGGCGGACATTCAGTACTTC | CASSLRFWQGADIQYF | TRBJ2-4 | TRBV12-3/TRBV12-4 | - | TRBD1
TGTGCCAGCAGTGAAGTTCTGGCAGGGGATGGAAACACCATATATTTT | CASSEVLAGDGNTIYF | TRBJ1-3 | TRBV2 | few | -
TGTGCCAGCAGCTTGGGGGGGCTGAACACTGAAGCTTTCTTT | CASSLGGLNTEAFF | TRBJ1-1 | TRBV12-3/TRBV12-4 | many | -
TGTGCCAGCAGCAAACGGGGCAGGAGCACTGAAGCTTTCTTT | CASSKRGRSTEAFF | TRBJ1-1 | TRBV21-1 | - | -
TGTGCCAGCAGCCAAGAAGGACGAAGCAGCCATGAGCAGTTCTTC | CASSQEGRSSHEQFF | TRBJ2-1 | TRBV3-1 | few | -
TGTGCCAGCAGTTATAGCGGGAGGATGGAGACCCAGTACTTC | CASSYSGRMETQYF | TRBJ2-5 | TRBV12-3/TRBV12-4 | - | TRBD2
TGCGCCAGCAGCGCACGGGACTCGGACTACGAGCAGTACTTC | CASSARDSDYEQYF | TRBJ2-7 | TRBV5-1 | - | -
TGTGCCAGCAGCTTGGGACACGAAGCTTTCTTT | CASSLGHEAFF | TRBJ1-1 | TRBV7-6 | - | -
TGTGCCAGCATCCCACAGGGGGCACTTGGGGGCTACACCTTC | CASIPQGALGGYTF | TRBJ1-2 | TRBV12-3/TRBV12-4 | - | TRBD1
TGTGCCAGCAGCGCCCCACGTAGCGGGGGCGATGAGACCCAGTACTTC | CASSAPRSGGDETQYF | TRBJ2-5 | TRBV7-6 | - | TRBD2
TGTGCCAGCAGTCCGGGACTAGCGGGAGAGGGGTACGAGCAGTACTTC | CASSPGLAGEGYEQYF | TRBJ2-7 | TRBV7-9 | - | TRBD2
TGTGCCAGCAGCTTAGAGGTCGGGACAGGGGTTGGGATTGAGCAGTACTTC | CASSLEVGTGVGIEQYF | TRBJ2-7 | TRBV11-2 | - | TRBD1
TGCAGTGCGCCAGCAGGGGGAGGTAGCACAGATACGCAGTATTTT | CSAPAGGGSTDTQYF | TRBJ2-3 | TRBV20-1 | few | -
TGTGCCAGCAGTGACGGGACAGGTTCCTACGAGCAGTACTTC | CASSDGTGSYEQYF | TRBJ2-7 | TRBV6-1 | few | TRBD1
TGTGCCAGCAGCCCCCCCGTCTGGAGCGACTATGGCTACACCTTC | CASSPPVWSDYGYTF | TRBJ1-2 | TRBV7-9 | few | -
TGCGCCAGCAGCTTGGAGGCGGTTAAGGATACGCAGTATTTT | CASSLEAVKDTQYF | TRBJ2-3 | TRBV5-1 | few | -
TGTGCCAGCAGCTTGGAGCGGGGGGGGACCACAGATACGCAGTATTTT | CASSLERGGTTDTQYF | TRBJ2-3 | TRBV7-6 | few | TRBD2
TGTGCCACCAAGACACATCCCGAGCAGTACTTC | CATKTHPEQYF | TRBJ2-7 | TRBV24-1 | few | -
TGTGCCAGCAGGAAGGAGGGGAACTATGGCTACACCTTC | CASRKEGNYGYTF | TRBJ1-2 | TRBV12-3/TRBV12-4 | - | -
TGCGCCAGCAGCCAAGAAGCTAGCGGGATCCAAGAGACCCAGTACTTC | CASSQEASGIQETQYF | TRBJ2-5 | TRBV4-3 | - | TRBD2
TGCAGTGCTAGAGACGGGAAGTTGTCCTACAATGAGCAGTTCTTC | CSARDGKLSYNEQFF | TRBJ2-1 | TRBV20-1 | - | -
TGTGCCAGCTCACGCCGCACGGATACGCAGTATTTT | CASSRRTDTQYF | TRBJ2-3 | TRBV18 | many | -
TGTGCCAGCAGCCAAGGGGGACGGATCCCAGCCGGTAATGAAAAACTGTTTTTT | CASSQGGRIPAGNEKLFF | TRBJ1-4 | TRBV3-1 | - | -
TGTGCCAGCAGCCCGGGGGAATTTGGGCAGTTCTTC | CASSPGEFGQFF | TRBJ2-1 | TRBV7-8 | - | -
TGTGCCAGCAGCTTAGTTGACAGGGGTCAGGGAAACTATGGCTACACCTTC | CASSLVDRGQGNYGYTF | TRBJ1-2 | TRBV11-2 | few | TRBD1
TGTGCCAGCAGTGGGGACAGACTCTATGGCTACACCTTC | CASSGDRLYGYTF | TRBJ1-2 | TRBV6-5 | few | TRBD1
TGCGCCAGCAGCCAAAGAATCCGTTGGCGGGACCTAAGTAAATCCTACAATGAGCAGTTCTTC | CASSQRIRWRDLSKSYNEQFF | TRBJ2-1 | TRBV4-3 | - | -
TGCGCCAGCAGCCAAGATTTTGACTCCCGGAGCTCCTACAATGAGCAGTTCTTC | CASSQDFDSRSSYNEQFF | TRBJ2-1 | TRBV4-3 | few | -
TGTGCCAGCAGCTTAAGCCGGGACAGGGTTGGCTACACCTTC | CASSLSRDRVGYTF | TRBJ1-2 | TRBV7-2 | few | TRBD1
TGTGCCAGCAGCCCTGACCCACGTTCCGTAGCTTTCTTT | CASSPDPRSVAFF | TRBJ1-1 | TRBV3-1 | - | -
TGCGCCAGCAGCTTGTTTACGGGGATGAACACTGAAGCTTTCTTT | CASSLFTGMNTEAFF | TRBJ1-1 | TRBV5-1 | - | -
TGCGCCAGCAGCAGGACAGGGGGCGGCTACGAGCAGTACTTC | CASSRTGGGYEQYF | TRBJ2-7 | TRBV5-1 | few | TRBD1
TGTGCCAGCAGCAGGACTGAATATACGCAGTATTTT | CASSRTEYTQYF | TRBJ2-3 | TRBV7-2 | - | -
TGTGCCAGCAGCCACTGGGCGGGCCCCACAGATACGCAGTATTTT | CASSHWAGPTDTQYF | TRBJ2-3 | TRBV14 | few | -
TGCGCCAGCAGCCAAATGTACAGGGAAGACACCGGGGAGCTGTTTTTT | CASSQMYREDTGELFF | TRBJ2-2 | TRBV5-1 | - | -